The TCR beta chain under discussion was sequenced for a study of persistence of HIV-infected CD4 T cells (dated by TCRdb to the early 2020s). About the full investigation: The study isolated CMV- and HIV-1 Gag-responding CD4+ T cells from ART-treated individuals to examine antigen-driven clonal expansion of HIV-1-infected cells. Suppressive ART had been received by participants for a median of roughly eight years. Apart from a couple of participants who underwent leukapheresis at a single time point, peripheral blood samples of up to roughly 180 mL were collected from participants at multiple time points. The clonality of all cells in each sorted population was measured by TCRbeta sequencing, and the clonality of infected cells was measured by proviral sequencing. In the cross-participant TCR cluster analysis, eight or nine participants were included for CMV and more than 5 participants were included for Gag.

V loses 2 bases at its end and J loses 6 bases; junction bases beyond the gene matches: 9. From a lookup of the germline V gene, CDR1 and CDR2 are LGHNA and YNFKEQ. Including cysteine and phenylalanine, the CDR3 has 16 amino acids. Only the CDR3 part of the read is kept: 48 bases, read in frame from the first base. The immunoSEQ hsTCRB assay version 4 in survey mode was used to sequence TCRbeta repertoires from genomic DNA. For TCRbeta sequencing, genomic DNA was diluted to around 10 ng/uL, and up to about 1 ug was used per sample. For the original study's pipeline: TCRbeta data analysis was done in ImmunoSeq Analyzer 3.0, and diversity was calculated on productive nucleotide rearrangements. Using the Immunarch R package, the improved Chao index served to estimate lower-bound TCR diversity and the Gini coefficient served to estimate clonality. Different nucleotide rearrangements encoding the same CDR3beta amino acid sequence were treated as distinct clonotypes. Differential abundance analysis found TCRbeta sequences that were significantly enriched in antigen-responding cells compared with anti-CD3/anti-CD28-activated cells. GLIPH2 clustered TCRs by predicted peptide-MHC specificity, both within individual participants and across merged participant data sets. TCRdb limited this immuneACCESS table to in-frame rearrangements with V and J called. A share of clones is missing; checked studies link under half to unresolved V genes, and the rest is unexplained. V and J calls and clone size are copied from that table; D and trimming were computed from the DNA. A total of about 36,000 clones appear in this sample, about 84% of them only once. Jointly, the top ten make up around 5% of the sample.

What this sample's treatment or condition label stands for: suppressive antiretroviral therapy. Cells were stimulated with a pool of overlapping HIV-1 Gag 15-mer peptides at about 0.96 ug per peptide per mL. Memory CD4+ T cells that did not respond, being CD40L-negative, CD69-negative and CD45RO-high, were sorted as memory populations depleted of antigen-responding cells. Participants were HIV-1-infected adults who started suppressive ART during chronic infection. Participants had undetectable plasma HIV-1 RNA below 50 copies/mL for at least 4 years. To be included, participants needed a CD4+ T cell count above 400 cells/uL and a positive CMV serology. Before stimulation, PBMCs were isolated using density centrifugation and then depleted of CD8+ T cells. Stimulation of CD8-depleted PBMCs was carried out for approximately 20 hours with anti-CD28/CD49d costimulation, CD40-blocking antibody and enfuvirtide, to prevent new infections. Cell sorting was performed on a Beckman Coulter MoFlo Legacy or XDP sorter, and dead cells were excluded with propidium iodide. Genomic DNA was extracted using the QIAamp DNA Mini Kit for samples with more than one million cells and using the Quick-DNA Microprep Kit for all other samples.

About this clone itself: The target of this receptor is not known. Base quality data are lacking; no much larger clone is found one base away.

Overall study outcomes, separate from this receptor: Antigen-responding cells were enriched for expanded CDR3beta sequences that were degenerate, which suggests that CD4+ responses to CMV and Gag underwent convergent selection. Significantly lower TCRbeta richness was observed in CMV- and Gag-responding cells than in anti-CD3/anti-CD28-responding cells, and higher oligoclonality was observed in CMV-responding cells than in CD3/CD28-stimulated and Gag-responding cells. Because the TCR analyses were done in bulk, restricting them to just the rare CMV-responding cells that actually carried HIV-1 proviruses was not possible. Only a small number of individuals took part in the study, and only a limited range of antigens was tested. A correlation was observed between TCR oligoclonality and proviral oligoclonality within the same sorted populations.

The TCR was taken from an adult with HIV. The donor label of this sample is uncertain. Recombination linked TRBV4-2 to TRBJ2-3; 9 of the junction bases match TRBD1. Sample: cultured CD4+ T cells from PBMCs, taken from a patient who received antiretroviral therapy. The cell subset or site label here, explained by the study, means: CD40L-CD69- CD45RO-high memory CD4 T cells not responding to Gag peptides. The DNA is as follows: TGTGCCAGCAGCCAACTCCGGGACAGGGTGGTGGATACGCAGTATTTT. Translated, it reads CASSQLRDRVVDTQYF.